One and the same sample provided the 29 T cell receptor beta chains below, sequenced in a study of blood T cell repertoires in COVID-19. Assay: immunoSEQ multiplex PCR; the TCRdb copy retains only in-frame clones and omits some. Among about 210,000 clones listed, about 91% were seen once. The sequencing sample was made of peripheral blood. These receptors were obtained from a man younger than 40 with acute or convalescent COVID-19.

V and J are TRBV2 and TRBJ2-6; tentatively, D is TRBD2 (5 bases). Per germline, CDR1 SNHLY and CDR2 FYNNEI. This CDR3 is built from 13 residues. The V end was cut by 10 bases, the J end by 4 bases, with 11 bases between. CDR3 protein: CATGGTGANVLTF. The CDR3 nucleotides read TGTGCCACCGGAGGTACCGGGGCCAACGTCCTGACTTTC.

The chain combines TRBV4-2 with TRBJ2-7, with TRBD2 as a possible D gene (5 bases). Germline V gives CDR1 LGHNA, CDR2 YNFKEQ. Trimming pared 1 base from V and 0 bases from J, leaving 7 bases between. The CDR3 extends over 14 amino acids. The CDR3 here is CASSQGAVSYEQYF. The CDR3 DNA reads as TGTGCCAGCAGCCAAGGAGCGGTCTCCTACGAGCAGTACTTC.

The V gene is TRBV7-8, the J gene TRBJ1-2, with a weak D call TRBD1 (6 bases). The CDR3 consists of 15 residues. In germline, CDR1 is SGHVS, CDR2 FQNEAQ. With 5 bases removed from V and 2 bases from J, the gap between germline ends came to 15 bases. Here the CDR3 reads CASSVSVQGNYGYTF. CDR3 nucleotide sequence: TGTGCCAGCAGCGTCTCAGTACAGGGCAACTATGGCTACACCTTC.

The chain combines TRBV6-1 with TRBJ1-5, with D uncertain. Germline CDR1 and CDR2: MNHNS and SASEGT. This CDR3 is built from 15 residues. With 0 bases removed from V and 4 bases from J, the gap between germline ends came to 10 bases. The CDR3 spells CASSEALRGNQPQHF. CDR3 sequence (DNA): TGTGCCAGCAGTGAAGCGCTTCGAGGAAATCAGCCCCAGCATTTT.

The V and J genes are TRBV6-5 and TRBJ1-2, with TRBD1 matching over 8 bases. The V gene end was trimmed by 4 bases and the J gene end by 5 bases; junction bases not matched to a gene: 12. The CDR3 contains 16 residues. The germline V gene encodes CDR1 MNHEY and CDR2 SVGAGI. As DNA, the CDR3 is TGTGCCAGCAGTTCGATTCGGACAGGGAATCAGTATGGCTACACCTTC. This gives the protein CASSSIRTGNQYGYTF.

The chain has TRBV2 and TRBJ1-3, with TRBD1 matching 8 bases. The CDR3 has 15 residues. Germline V CDR1 and CDR2: SNHLY, FYNNEI. Germline trimming cut 6 bases from V and 0 bases from J; bases unmatched to any gene: 4. CDR3 nucleotides: TGTGCCAGCAGGGGAACAGGGGGCTCTGGAAACACCATATATTTT. Protein sequence: CASRGTGGSGNTIYF.

The chain has TRBV6-5 and TRBJ1-1; the D is unclear. The germline V and J ends were trimmed by 9 bases and 4 bases, with 9 bases remaining between them. The V gene's germline CDR1 is MNHEY and CDR2 SVGAGI. This CDR3 is 11 amino acids long. CDR3 DNA: TGTGCCAGTTCCCTCTTCACTGAAGCTTTCTTT. Its translation is CASSLFTEAFF.

This chain joins TRBV7-6 and TRBJ1-6; the D is unclear. Trimming pared 4 bases from V and 3 bases from J, leaving 7 bases between. CDR1 and CDR2 (germline): SGHVS, FNYEAQ. The CDR3 has 14 amino acids. DNA for the CDR3: TGTGCCAGCAGCTCCACCTACTATAATTCACCCCTCCACTTT. Translating it yields CASSSTYYNSPLHF.

This chain uses TRBV25-1 with TRBJ2-7, with 10 bases matching TRBD1. This CDR3 is 14 amino acids long. The V gene end was trimmed by 5 bases and the J gene end by 3 bases; junction bases not matched to a gene: 4. The germline V gene encodes CDR1 MGHDK and CDR2 SYGVNS. CDR3 DNA sequence: TGTGCCAGCAGTATGGGACAGGGGTTCTACGAGCAGTACTTC. This translates into CASSMGQGFYEQYF.

DNA of the CDR3: TGTGCCAGCAGTTACAGAGGTAACACCGGGGAGCTGTTTTTT. Amino acids: CASSYRGNTGELFF. The chain recombines TRBV6-6 with TRBJ2-2, with D hard to call. Trimming shortened V by 2 bases and J by 2 bases, and 6 bases separated the two germline ends. Looked up from germline, CDR1 is MNHNY and CDR2 is SVGAGI (reference sequence). This CDR3 region has 14 residues.

This clone was counted a single time. The chain has TRBV29-1 and TRBJ2-7, with D perhaps TRBD2 (6 bases). Trimming left V 4 bases short and J 0 bases short, with 16 bases between. The V gene's germline CDR1 is SQVTM and CDR2 ANQGSEA. The CDR3 consists of 15 residues. The CDR3 region is CSVAGTSESSYEQYF. In nucleotides, the CDR3 is TGCAGCGTTGCCGGGACTTCCGAAAGCTCCTACGAGCAGTACTTC.

A word on this clone: The junction departs from germline at one end; a sequencing error may be responsible. The gene calls are TRBV18 and TRBJ2-7; 7 bases agree with TRBD1. Germline V gene lookup returns CDR1 KGHSH and CDR2 LQKENI. The CDR3 runs 14 residues. CDR3 region: CASPPRAGGNEQYF. CDR3 in DNA: TGTGCCAGCCCACCACGGGCAGGGGGAAACGAGCAGTACTTC.

V and J are TRBV5-1 and TRBJ1-3; D gene ambiguous. Germline V lookup: CDR1 SGHRS, CDR2 YFSETQ. Trimming took off 0 bases at V and 4 bases at J, with 14 bases between the two ends. This CDR3 spans 16 amino acids. CDR3 sequence (DNA): TGCGCCAGCAGCTTGGCCCCTCTGGGCGTAGGAAACACCATATATTTT. This codes for CASSLAPLGVGNTIYF.

The rearrangement uses TRBV11-2 and TRBJ1-1; TRBD1 matches 9 bases. Germline loops: CDR1 SGHAT, CDR2 FQNNGV. The junction had 9 bases not matched to a gene; V was cut back by 6 bases and J by 4 bases. The CDR3 loop spans 15 amino acids. CDR3 nucleotide sequence: TGTGCCAGCAGAAAACCCGGGACAGGGAGCACTGAAGCTTTCTTT. Residues: CASRKPGTGSTEAFF.

This rearrangement joins TRBV9 to TRBJ2-1; D is unclear. The germline V gene encodes CDR1 SGDLS and CDR2 YYNGEE. This CDR3 contains 13 residues. The V gene lost 4 bases and the J gene lost 0 bases, with 5 bases spanning the gap. This chain's CDR3 is CASSSSSYNEQFF. CDR3 sequence (DNA): TGTGCCAGCAGCTCGAGCTCCTACAATGAGCAGTTCTTC.

The rearrangement uses TRBV5-1 and TRBJ2-1, with 8 bases lining up with TRBD2. From germline, CDR1 is SGHRS and CDR2 YFSETQ. V was clipped by 4 bases and J by 2 bases; unmatched bases: 26. The CDR3 extends over 22 amino acids. This chain's CDR3 is CASSKRPPGGAGARSPYNEQFF. CDR3 coding DNA: TGCGCCAGCAGCAAAAGACCACCGGGCGGAGCGGGGGCTCGAAGTCCCTACAATGAGCAGTTCTTC.

The V and J genes are TRBV3-1 (or the pseudogene TRBV3-2) and TRBJ1-5; 9 bases line up with TRBD1. This CDR3 spans 15 amino acids. Germline lookup yields CDR1 LGHDT and CDR2 YNNKEL (reference sequence). J was trimmed by 7 bases and V by 2 bases; bases with no gene match: 6. The CDR3 spells CASSQTGGARQPQHF. As DNA, the CDR3 is TGTGCCAGCAGCCAAACAGGGGGCGCACGGCAGCCCCAGCATTTT.

The chain recombines TRBV6-5 with TRBJ2-7; 12 nucleotides line up with TRBD2. Germline CDR1 and CDR2: MNHEY and SVGAGI. This CDR3 contains 15 residues. J lost 4 bases, V lost 0 bases, and 1 base had no gene match. As DNA, the CDR3 is TGTGCCAGCAGTTACTCGACTAGCGGGAGTTACGAGCAGTACTTC. Translation gives CASSYSTSGSYEQYF.

As concerns this clone: The junction and the germline gene differ at one end; a read error may be behind it. The genes are TRBV3-1 (or the pseudogene TRBV3-2) and TRBJ2-3; 7 nucleotides line up with TRBD2. The CDR3 has 14 residues. CDR1 LGHDT and CDR2 YNNKEL come from the germline V gene (reference sequence). The CDR3: CASSQGGSTDTQYF. The CDR3 DNA follows: TGTGCCAGCAGCCAGGGCGGGAGCACCGATACGCAGTATTTT.

Remarks on this clone: The sample holds other DNA sequences that translate to the same CDR3. The rearrangement joins TRBV30 to TRBJ1-5, with D possibly being TRBD1 (6 bases). Germline V lookup: CDR1 GTSNPN, CDR2 SVGIG (reference sequence). Deletions cut 4 bases from V and 1 base from J, with 8 bases between. The CDR3 sequence is 13 residues long. In nucleotides, the CDR3 is TGTGCCTGGAATCAGGGGAGCAATCAGCCCCAGCATTTT. Translation gives CAWNQGSNQPQHF.

The chain has TRBV12-3 or TRBV12-4 and TRBJ2-7; maybe TRBD1 (5 bases). The CDR3 contains 12 residues. Trimming removed 6 bases from V and 2 bases from J, with 8 bases in between. For the CDR3, the DNA is TGTGCCAGCAGCGACAGAACCTACGAGCAGTACTTC. Its translation is CASSDRTYEQYF.

The CDR3 loop is CASSLIRGSYNSPLHF. The CDR3 DNA reads TGTGCCAGCAGCTTAATTAGGGGCTCCTATAATTCACCCCTCCACTTT. V is TRBV7-8 and J is TRBJ1-6; TRBD1 might be the D (5 bases). The length of the CDR3 is 16 residues. Germline loops: CDR1 SGHVS, CDR2 FQNEAQ. Trimming removed 2 bases from V and 0 bases from J, with 8 bases in between.

The rearrangement links TRBV29-1 to TRBJ1-3, with D uncertain. V lost 5 bases, J lost 3 bases, and 8 bases lay in between. CDR1 and CDR2 from the germline V gene are SQVTM and ANQGSEA. The CDR3 has 12 amino acids. The chain's CDR3 is CSVLADGNTIYF. Here the CDR3 DNA reads TGCAGCGTTTTAGCCGATGGAAACACCATATATTTT. Variable domain in full (rest from reference TRBV29-1 and TRBJ1-3): SAVISQKPSRDICQRGTSLTIQCQVDSQVTMMFWYRQQPGQSLTLIATANQGSEATYESGFVIDKFPISRPNLTFSTLTVSNMSPEDSSIYLCSVLADGNTIYFGEGSWLTVV.

The gene calls are TRBV28 and TRBJ2-4; the match to TRBD2 covers 8 bases. The CDR3 contains 14 residues. Germline V gene sequence: CDR1 MDHEN, CDR2 SYDVKM. Trimming removed 5 bases from V and 8 bases from J; junction bases left unmatched: 8. The CDR3 DNA sequence: TGTGCCAGCAGTGTCGGGGGGGCAGGGGACATTCAGTACTTC. Amino acids: CASSVGGAGDIQYF.

The chain has TRBV11-1 and TRBJ1-1; D is ambiguous. Germline CDR1 and CDR2: SGHAT and FQDESV (reference sequence). This CDR3 contains 15 residues. The ends were cut back, 4 bases at V and 5 bases at J, with 17 bases in the middle. The CDR3 bases are TGTGCCAGCAGCTCCCCCCTGAGGGCGAGGACTGAAGCTTTCTTT. Its translation: CASSSPLRARTEAFF.

The CDR3 here is CASSLGSSTEAFF. CDR3 nucleotides: TGTGCCAGCAGCTTAGGCTCGAGCACTGAAGCTTTCTTT. This chain uses TRBV11-3 with TRBJ1-1; D is unclear. The CDR3 contains 13 residues. V lost 1 base to trimming and J lost 4 bases, with 7 bases between them. Germline CDR1 SGHNT, CDR2 YENEEA.

This chain links TRBV5-6 with TRBJ2-4; 7 bases match TRBD1. This CDR3 has 17 amino acids. From germline, CDR1 is SGHDT and CDR2 YYEEEE. The trim removed 0 bases at V and 0 bases at J, leaving 6 bases unmatched. CDR3 in amino acids: CASSLALGTVAKNIQYF. Here the CDR3 DNA reads TGTGCCAGCAGCTTGGCTCTGGGGACAGTAGCCAAAAACATTCAGTACTTC.

This CDR3 reads CASSSLSAGNTIYF. CDR3 bases: TGTGCCAGCAGTTCCCTCTCGGCTGGAAACACCATATATTTT. The rearrangement uses TRBV27 and TRBJ1-3, with no clear D. V shed 4 bases and J shed 2 bases, with 9 bases lying between them. This CDR3 has 14 amino acids. Germline V gene sequence: CDR1 MNHEY, CDR2 SMNVEV (reference sequence).

The gene calls are TRBV7-3 and TRBJ2-3; 11 nucleotides line up with TRBD2. CDR1 and CDR2 (germline): SGHTA, FQGTGA. The CDR3 consists of 16 residues. With V trimmed by 5 bases and J by 0 bases, 4 bases remained unmatched. As DNA, the CDR3 is TGTGCCAGCAGCCCCCGGACTAGCGGGAGCACAGATACGCAGTATTTT. Translating gives CASSPRTSGSTDTQYF.